The next 25 T cell receptor beta chains were all read from a single sample in a study of identical twins. A single record per CDR3 protein comes from TCRdb applying MiXCR to the 5' RACE reads. The sample has around 340,000 distinct CDR3 sequences; roughly 12% are singletons. These data were likewise used in another study, on yellow fever vaccine responses in identical twins.

The sample comprised CD8+ T cells sorted from blood. These receptors were obtained from a woman aged 18-30 years in good health.

The rearrangement links TRBV25-1 to TRBJ2-3; 11 bases are shared with TRBD1. The CDR3 has 16 amino acids. Germline V gene data show CDR1 as MGHDK and CDR2 as SYGVNS. Germline trimming cut 8 bases from V and 3 bases from J; bases unmatched to any gene: 10. The CDR3: CASSPPDRGRTDTQYF. CDR3 nucleotides: TGTGCCAGCTCCCCACCGGACAGGGGGCGAACAGATACGCAGTATTTT.

This clonotype has ten or more counts. The V call is TRBV20-1, the J call TRBJ2-5, with 8 bases that match TRBD1. The junction had 11 bases not matched to a gene; V was cut back by 6 bases and J by 5 bases. Germline assignment: CDR1 DFQATT and CDR2 SNEGSKA (reference sequence). This CDR3 has 14 residues. The CDR3 sequence: CSARDGQGWETQYF. The CDR3 coding sequence is TGCAGTGCGCGCGACGGACAGGGATGGGAGACCCAGTACTTC.

The gene calls are TRBV6-4 and TRBJ2-7; 7 bases are a match to TRBD2. Germline lookup yields CDR1 MRHNA and CDR2 SNTAGT. This CDR3 spans 16 amino acids. The V and J ends lost 0 bases and 1 base, in that order; junction bases with no gene match: 6. Written as DNA, the CDR3 is TGTGCCAGCAGTGACTCCTGGCCTAGCGGATCCTACGAGCAGTACTTC. It specifies CASSDSWPSGSYEQYF.

The rearrangement joins TRBV2 to TRBJ2-1; 8 bases line up with TRBD2. This CDR3 has 12 amino acids. CDR1 and CDR2 (germline): SNHLY, FYNNEI. Unmatched junction bases numbered 3, after V lost 7 bases and J lost 7 bases. CDR3 sequence (DNA): TGTGCCAGCATTGGGACTAGTAATGAGCAGTTCTTC. Its translation: CASIGTSNEQFF. The full variable domain, rest sourced from reference TRBV2 and TRBJ2-1, is EPEVTQTPSHQVTQMGQEVILRCVPISNHLYFYWYRQILGQKVEFLVSFYNNEISEKSEIFDDQFSVERPDGSNFTLKIRSTKLEDSAMYFCASIGTSNEQFFGPGTRLTVL.

The CDR3 here is CASSQDLWTSPDTQYF. For the CDR3, the DNA is TGTGCCAGCAGCCAAGATCTGTGGACTAGCCCAGATACGCAGTATTTT. V is TRBV4-2 and J is TRBJ2-3; 8 bases align to TRBD2. Germline CDR1 and CDR2: LGHNA and YNFKEQ. The CDR3 is 16 amino acids. J lost 4 bases, V lost 0 bases, and 6 bases had no gene match.

The V call is TRBV27, the J call TRBJ2-7; D remains ambiguous. This CDR3 region has 13 residues. The ends were cut back, 5 bases at V and 3 bases at J, with 11 bases in the middle. The germline V gene encodes CDR1 MNHEY and CDR2 SMNVEV (reference sequence). CDR3 amino acids: CASSTGRYYEQYF. The CDR3 DNA sequence: TGTGCCAGCAGTACGGGTCGATACTACGAGCAGTACTTC.

In this sample, this clonotype turned up a few times. The V gene is TRBV10-3, the J gene TRBJ2-2; D unresolved. Germline V gives CDR1 ENHRY, CDR2 SYGVKD. The V gene lost 2 bases and the J gene lost 0 bases, with 10 bases spanning the gap. The CDR3 is made up of 16 amino acids. The CDR3 region is CAISEGGVSNTGELFF. The CDR3 DNA reads TGTGCCATCAGTGAGGGTGGGGTCTCGAACACCGGGGAGCTGTTTTTT.

The V gene is TRBV20-1, the J gene TRBJ2-1, with TRBD2 identical over 10 bases. CDR1 and CDR2 (germline): DFQATT, SNEGSKA (reference sequence). V trimming: 6 bases; J trimming: 0 bases; junction bases outside the gene matches: 5. The CDR3 totals 15 residues. The CDR3 loop is CSATSGVSSYNEQFF. The CDR3 coding sequence is TGCAGTGCAACTAGCGGGGTTAGCTCCTACAATGAGCAGTTCTTC.

The genes are TRBV4-1 and TRBJ2-7; D unresolved. V dropped 0 bases and J dropped 2 bases, with 8 bases sitting between them. Germline V gene sequence: CDR1 MGHRA, CDR2 YSYEKL. CDR3 size: 14 residues. The CDR3 DNA follows: TGCGCCAGCAGCCAAGAACAGTCAGCCTACGAGCAGTACGTC. Translation: CASSQEQSAYEQYV.

This clonotype was observed a few times. This sequence joins TRBV4-2 and TRBJ2-3, with 8 bases aligning to TRBD2. Looked up from germline, CDR1 is LGHNA and CDR2 is YNFKEQ. The CDR3 is 19 amino acids. Trimming cost V 3 bases and J 4 bases; bases outside gene matches: 18. The CDR3 bases are TGTGCCAGCAGCCACCGATCCAGGGGACTAGGGGCCCCCGCAGATACGCAGTATTTT. Its protein product is CASSHRSRGLGAPADTQYF.

This clonotype was recorded a few times. Here the CDR3 reads CASSLEQGGAREQYF. The CDR3 nucleotides read TGTGCCAGCAGCTTAGAACAGGGGGGGGCGCGCGAGCAGTACTTC. This sequence joins TRBV7-6 and TRBJ2-7; perhaps TRBD1 as D (8 bases). CDR1 and CDR2 from the germline V gene are SGHVS and FNYEAQ. The CDR3 totals 15 residues. V gave up 1 base and J gave up 6 bases, with 16 bases separating them.

This chain links TRBV9 with TRBJ2-7; 8 bases are a match to TRBD1. Trimming cost V 0 bases and J 6 bases; bases outside gene matches: 8. CDR1 is SGDLS, CDR2 YYNGEE, per germline. The CDR3 sequence is 15 residues long. The DNA of the CDR3 is TGTGCCAGCAGCGTAGAGGGCAGGGGGCTCTCCGAGCAGTACTTC. Its translation is CASSVEGRGLSEQYF. Using reference TRBV9 and TRBJ2-7 for the parts outside the CDR3, the full variable domain is DSGVTQTPKHLITATGQRVTLRCSPRSGDLSVYWYQQSLDQGLQFLIQYYNGEERAKGNILERFSAQQFPDLHSELNLSSLELGDSALYFCASSVEGRGLSEQYFGPGTRLTVT.

The chain is built from TRBV6-4 and TRBJ2-1; TRBD2 matches at 11 bases. This CDR3 contains 16 residues. Germline V CDR1 and CDR2: MRHNA, SNTAGT. J was trimmed by 0 bases and V by 8 bases; bases with no gene match: 6. CDR3 in amino acids: CASGTTSGGSYNEQFF. Written as DNA, the CDR3 is TGTGCCAGCGGAACTACTAGCGGGGGCTCCTACAATGAGCAGTTCTTC.

This chain connects TRBV28 to TRBJ1-2, with unresolved D. The V end lost 1 base, the J end lost 6 bases, and 9 bases lay between the germline ends. The CDR3 has 13 amino acids. Germline assignment: CDR1 MDHEN and CDR2 SYDVKM. CDR3 residues: CASSLSAVHGYTF. For the CDR3, the DNA is TGTGCCAGCAGTTTATCGGCAGTCCATGGCTACACCTTC.

This clonotype was detected a few times. J is TRBJ2-5 and V is TRBV24-1; TRBD1 might be the D (5 bases). CDR1 and CDR2 (germline): KGHDR, SFDVKD. V gave up 4 bases and J gave up 5 bases, with 10 bases separating them. The CDR3 runs 13 residues. The DNA of the CDR3 is TGTGCCACCAGTGAGCCAGGGCACGAGACCCAGTACTTC. Protein sequence: CATSEPGHETQYF.

The chain recombines TRBV7-8 with TRBJ2-7; TRBD1 agrees at 10 bases. J lost 4 bases, V lost 5 bases, and 8 bases had no gene match. The V gene's germline CDR1 is SGHVS and CDR2 FQNEAQ. This CDR3 has 15 residues. The CDR3 is CASSPDRDRGYEQYF. The CDR3 DNA is TGTGCCAGCAGCCCAGACCGGGACAGGGGATACGAGCAGTACTTC.

The chain couples TRBV29-1 to TRBJ2-3; possibly TRBD1 or TRBD2 for D (6 bases each). Germline lookup yields CDR1 SQVTM and CDR2 ANQGSEA. This CDR3 is built from 17 residues. V was pared by 6 bases and J by 0 bases, with 22 bases between. The chain's CDR3 is CSVLALVGGISTDTQYF. As DNA, the CDR3 is TGCAGCGTCCTAGCCTTGGTCGGGGGCATTAGCACAGATACGCAGTATTTT.

V gene TRBV28 combines with J gene TRBJ2-5, with a weak D call TRBD1 (6 bases). The germline gives CDR1 MDHEN, CDR2 SYDVKM. V was trimmed by 2 bases and J by 1 base, leaving 11 bases between them. This CDR3 has 15 amino acids. Here the CDR3 DNA reads TGTGCCAGCAGTTTAGGTCAGGGGCTCCAAGAGACCCAGTACTTC. Encoded protein: CASSLGQGLQETQYF.

In its sample, this clonotype was seen a few times. This chain connects TRBV2 to TRBJ1-2; D unclear. V lost 7 bases and J lost 8, with 8 bases in between. This CDR3 spans 10 amino acids. Germline CDR1 SNHLY, CDR2 FYNNEI. This CDR3 is CASTGNGYTF. As DNA, the CDR3 is TGTGCCAGCACTGGTAACGGCTACACCTTC.

This clonotype has a handful of counts. V gene TRBV7-6 combines with J gene TRBJ2-7; TRBD2 matches 11 bases. V lost 3 bases, J lost 2 bases, and 9 bases stayed unmatched. The CDR3 extends over 17 amino acids. Germline V lookup: CDR1 SGHVS, CDR2 FNYEAQ. The CDR3 region has the DNA TGTGCCAGCAGCTTCTCGGATAGCGGGAGGGCCACCTACGAGCAGTACTTC. Its translation: CASSFSDSGRATYEQYF.

This clonotype has ten or more counts. The chain links TRBV29-1 to TRBJ2-1; D remains ambiguous. This CDR3 contains 18 residues. Per the germline V gene, CDR1 is SQVTM and CDR2 is ANQGSEA. V was shortened by 1 base and J by 8 bases, with 27 bases between the two germline ends. CDR3 in amino acids: CSVEVDRSSRQSLDEQFF. In DNA form, the CDR3 reads TGCAGCGTTGAAGTGGATAGAAGTAGTAGGCAGTCCTTAGATGAGCAGTTCTTC.

This clonotype was observed a handful of times. This rearrangement joins TRBV6-2 or TRBV6-3 to TRBJ2-1; TRBD2 agrees at 7 bases. V gave up 5 bases and J gave up 5 bases; unmatched junction bases: 3. CDR1 is MNHEY and CDR2 is SVGEGT in the germline V gene. This CDR3 spans 13 amino acids. Written as DNA, the CDR3 is TGTGCCAGCAGTCGGGACTACCACAATGAGCAGTTCTTC. Protein: CASSRDYHNEQFF.

This clonotype was seen only a few times. The gene calls are TRBV4-2 and TRBJ2-1; 16 bases fit TRBD2. The CDR3 sequence is 19 residues long. CDR1 LGHNA and CDR2 YNFKEQ come from the germline V gene. Trimming took 4 bases from V and 3 from J; bases not matched to a gene: 9. CDR3 in amino acids: CASSPPGLAGGPGYNEQFF. CDR3 sequence (DNA): TGTGCCAGCAGCCCCCCGGGACTAGCGGGAGGGCCGGGCTACAATGAGCAGTTCTTC.

This clonotype was seen many times. The rearrangement uses TRBV20-1 and TRBJ2-7; D is uncertain. V gave up 0 bases and J gave up 4 bases, with 13 bases separating them. In germline, CDR1 is DFQATT, CDR2 SNEGSKA (reference sequence). The CDR3 has 14 residues. The CDR3 loop reads CSARDPELPYEQYF. The DNA for the CDR3 is TGCAGTGCTAGAGATCCCGAGCTTCCTTACGAGCAGTACTTC.

This clonotype came up many times. This chain connects TRBV29-1 to TRBJ1-6; TRBD1 agrees at 8 bases. The CDR3 has 11 residues. With 6 bases clipped from V and 15 bases from J, the junction kept 7 bases outside the gene matches. Looked up from germline, CDR1 is SQVTM and CDR2 is ANQGSEA. The DNA of the CDR3 is TGCAGCGTCCTGACAGGGGTGATCCTCCACTTT. This encodes CSVLTGVILHF.